This TCR beta chain was found in a study of technical replicates of blood from a few donors. Clones were sequenced by immunoSEQ multiplex PCR, and TCRdb holds only the in-frame ones, with some missing. The data contain 80,000 or so clones, more than 90% of them singletons. Losses at the gene ends were 1 base for V and 7 bases for J; bases not matched to a gene: 4. The CDR3 totals 15 residues. The germline gives CDR1 SEHNR, CDR2 FQNEAQ (reference sequence). The chain links TRBV7-9 to TRBJ1-4, with 9 bases identical to TRBD1. Specimen: T cells isolated from PBMCs. The sequence came from a human donor in good health. The CDR3 nucleotides read TGTGCCAGCAGCTTAGATGGGACAGGGTCTGAAAAACTGTTTTTT. This gives the protein CASSLDGTGSEKLFF.